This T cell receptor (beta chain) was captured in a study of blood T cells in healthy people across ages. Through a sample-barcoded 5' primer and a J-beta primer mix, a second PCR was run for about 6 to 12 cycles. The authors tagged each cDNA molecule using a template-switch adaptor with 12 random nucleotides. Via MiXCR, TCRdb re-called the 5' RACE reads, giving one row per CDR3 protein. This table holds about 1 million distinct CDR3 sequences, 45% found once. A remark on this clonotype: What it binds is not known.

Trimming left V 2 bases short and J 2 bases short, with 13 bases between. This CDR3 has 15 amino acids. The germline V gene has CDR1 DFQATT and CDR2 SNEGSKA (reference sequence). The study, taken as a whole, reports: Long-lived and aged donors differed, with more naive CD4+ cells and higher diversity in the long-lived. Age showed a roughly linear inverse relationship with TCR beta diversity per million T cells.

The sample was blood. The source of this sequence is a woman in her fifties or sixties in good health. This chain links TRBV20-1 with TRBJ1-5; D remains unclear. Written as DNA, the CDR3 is TGCAGTGCTAGATCCCAGACTTGGGGCAATCAGCCCCAGCATTTT. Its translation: CSARSQTWGNQPQHF.